The source of this T cell receptor (beta chain) is a study of T cell changes during pregnancy in multiple sclerosis (dated by TCRdb to about 2019). About the full investigation: Changes in the T cell repertoire over the course of pregnancy were examined in this study in women with multiple sclerosis.

A word on this clone: Its antigen is still unknown. Base qualities were left out, and no much larger clone turns up one base away.

V is cut by 4 bases and J by 2 bases, and the space between the germline ends is 12 bases. Per the germline V gene (reference sequence), GTSNPN is the CDR1 and SVGIG is the CDR2. Including cysteine and phenylalanine, the CDR3 has 13 amino acids. The entry retains the CDR3 DNA only, 39 bases that are in frame from base 1. The library came from the immunoSEQ multiplex PCR assay. TCRdb provides this immuneACCESS table in a form limited to in-frame rearrangements. Some clones are lacking; in checked studies, under half of them reflect an unresolved V gene, and why the rest are absent is not known. The sample table shows tens of thousands of clones, and approximately 91% are seen once. The ten largest clones add up to about 0.4% of the sample.

The specimen was CD4+ T cells from peripheral blood mononuclear cells, collected in the second trimester of pregnancy. This TCR was sampled from a female donor with multiple sclerosis, enrolled in a pregnancy study. The V and J segments used are TRBV30 and TRBJ2-7, and possibly TRBD1, on 5 matching bases. Here the CDR3 is given as CAWNPSGPYEQYF. The nucleotide sequence reads as follows: TGTGCCTGGAACCCCTCAGGGCCCTACGAGCAGTACTTC.